The 3 T cell receptor beta chains given below trace back to one sample, sequenced in a study of neurological immune-mediated disorders. TCRdb re-called the 5' RACE reads with MiXCR, one entry per CDR3 protein. Among approximately 59,000 distinct CDR3 sequences listed, over 5% were seen once. The sequenced material came from PBMCs. All receptors derive from a human donor with multiple sclerosis. The donor label of this sample is uncertain.

This clonotype occurred many times. The genes are TRBV5-1 and TRBJ1-5, with 8 bases lining up with TRBD1. Unmatched junction bases numbered 3, after V lost 0 bases and J lost 7 bases. The CDR3 is 14 amino acids. Germline V gives CDR1 SGHRS, CDR2 YFSETQ. The CDR3 nucleotides read TGCGCCAGCAGCTTGGGGGACAGGACGCAGCCCCAGCATTTT. This codes for CASSLGDRTQPQHF.

This clonotype has ten or more counts. The V call is TRBV7-2, the J call TRBJ2-5; D not resolved. V shed 3 bases and J shed 4 bases, with 6 bases lying between them. Germline CDR1 is SGHTA and CDR2 is FQGNSA. The CDR3 loop spans 12 amino acids. CDR3 coding DNA: TGTGCCAGCAGCTTTACCGGAGAGACCCAGTACTTC. It yields the protein CASSFTGETQYF. The whole variable domain, filled in from reference TRBV7-2 and TRBJ2-5, reads GAGVSQSPSNKVTEKGKDVELRCDPISGHTALYWYRQSLGQGLEFLIYFQGNSAPDKSGLPSDRFSAERTGGSVSTLTIQRTQQEDSAVYLCASSFTGETQYFGPGTRLLVL.

This clonotype came up many times. The chain employs TRBV20-1 and TRBJ2-3; 11 bases fit TRBD2. Germline CDR1 is DFQATT and CDR2 is SNEGSKA (reference sequence). The CDR3 has 15 residues. The V gene end was trimmed by 6 bases and the J gene end by 1 base; junction bases not matched to a gene: 6. Written as DNA, the CDR3 is TGCAGTGCGAGCGGGACTAGCGGCCGCACAGATACGCAGTATTTT. Translation: CSASGTSGRTDTQYF.